Following are 26 T cell receptor beta chains from one sample sequenced in a study of vaccination and CD4 T cells after COVID-19 (dated by TCRdb to about 2022). Explained via the paper, the treatment or condition label denotes: approximately 9-day PBMC culture with coronavirus spike peptide pools or control peptides (ViraFEST assay). The antigens for these receptors are not known. Library preparation was by PCR. Sequencing was performed on an Illumina iSeq 100. DNA from cultured CD4+ T cells was subjected to TCR sequencing with the Oncomine TCR Beta short-read assay at the Johns Hopkins FTIC core. In TCRdb, the public reads were trimmed at Q25 with fastp and aligned with MiXCR, with productive beta chains retained. Entries that share a CDR3 protein sequence are merged under the most common genes and DNA. The sample table shows over 10,000 distinct CDR3 sequences, and about 40% are seen once. In total, the top ten clones hold about an eighth of the sample.

Material: CD4+ T cells from blood, cultured in vitro. The receptors derive from a human donor who had recovered from COVID-19.

The chain is built from TRBV7-9 and TRBJ1-1; D perhaps matches TRBD1 (6 bases). Germline loops: CDR1 SEHNR, CDR2 FQNEAQ (reference sequence). Trimming left V 0 bases short and J 5 bases short, with 16 bases between. The CDR3 is 16 residues long. CDR3 bases: TGTGCCAGCAGCTTAGCGCACACATTGAGGGGGACTGAAGCTTTCTTT. It codes for CASSLAHTLRGTEAFF.

The V and J genes are TRBV19 and TRBJ1-5; unclear D gene. This CDR3 contains 15 residues. Germline loops: CDR1 LNHDA, CDR2 SQIVND (reference sequence). Trimming removed 3 bases from V and 3 bases from J, with 12 bases in between. This chain's CDR3 is CASSMALGHNQPQHF. The CDR3 nucleotides read TGTGCCAGTAGTATGGCTTTAGGGCACAATCAGCCCCAGCATTTT.

This clonotype came up once. The V gene is TRBV12-3 or TRBV12-4, the J gene TRBJ2-1; perhaps TRBD2 as D (6 bases). The end of the DNA aligns better with TRBJ2-7, so the J call may be wrong. There are 17 residues in the CDR3. The CDR3 DNA reads as TGTGCCAGCAGTTTACGCCGGGGTGGGGGGAATCTTTACGAGCAGTACTTC. Protein: CASSLRRGGGNLYEQYF.

The V call is TRBV3-1, the J call TRBJ2-2; TRBD2 agrees at 10 bases. The CDR3 consists of 15 residues. Germline V gene lookup returns CDR1 LGHDT and CDR2 YNNKEL (reference sequence). The J segment lost 5 bases and the V segment lost 8 bases, leaving 8 bases of the junction unmatched. The CDR3 loop reads CASRSGRGETGELFF. The CDR3 DNA is TGTGCCAGCCGAAGCGGGAGGGGGGAGACCGGGGAGCTGTTTTTT.

The chain uses TRBV7-3 and TRBJ1-1; D possibly corresponds to TRBD1 (5 bases). The CDR3 has 14 amino acids. Trimming removed 2 bases at V and 3 bases at J, with 10 bases between. From germline, CDR1 is SGHTA and CDR2 FQGTGA. In nucleotides, the CDR3 is TGTGCCAGCAGCTTAGGGGGGGGGTACACTGAAGCTTTCTTT. It yields the protein CASSLGGGYTEAFF.

This clonotype has more than one count but fewer than ten. The rearrangement uses TRBV27 and TRBJ2-4, with D maybe TRBD2 (7 bases). CDR3 size: 13 residues. CDR1 and CDR2 (germline): MNHEY, SMNVEV (reference sequence). Deletions cut 7 bases from V and 7 bases from J, with 14 bases between. Here the CDR3 DNA reads TGTGCCAGCAACGGGGGCGGGAGCAACATTCAGTACTTC. The encoded protein is CASNGGGSNIQYF.

The rearrangement joins TRBV19 to TRBJ1-3; 8 bases are shared with TRBD1. The germline gives CDR1 LNHDA, CDR2 SQIVND (reference sequence). The CDR3 sequence is 15 residues long. V dropped 8 bases and J dropped 0; count of bases not matched to a gene: 6. CDR3 residues: CASSQGGLSGNTIYF. The CDR3 coding sequence is TGTGCCAGTTCACAGGGGGGCCTCTCTGGAAACACCATATATTTT. The full variable domain, in which reference TRBV19 and TRBJ1-3 provide the parts outside the CDR3, is DGGITQSPKYLFRKEGQNVTLSCEQNLNHDAMYWYRQDPGQGLRLIYYSQIVNDFQKGDIAEGYSVSREKKESFPLTVTSAQKNPTAFYLCASSQGGLSGNTIYFGEGSWLTVV.

A single count supports this clonotype. CDR3 protein: CASSYWDNTEAFF. CDR3 sequence (DNA): TGTGCCAGCAGTTACTGGGATAACACTGAAGCTTTCTTT. This chain links TRBV6-5 with TRBJ1-1; D gene ambiguous. The CDR3 is 13 amino acids. Deletions cut 1 base from V and 2 bases from J, with 5 bases between. Per germline, CDR1 MNHEY and CDR2 SVGAGI.

The table lists this clonotype with a few counts. The genes are TRBV10-3 and TRBJ1-2, with D possibly TRBD1 on 5 matching bases. The germline V gene has CDR1 ENHRY and CDR2 SYGVKD. Trimming removed 4 bases from V and 8 bases from J, with 14 bases in between. This CDR3 is 13 amino acids long. The CDR3 region is CAISVGGTRGYTF. The CDR3 DNA sequence: TGTGCCATCAGTGTGGGGGGAACTCGAGGCTACACCTTC.

This chain joins TRBV11-2 and TRBJ1-1; D not resolved. CDR3 length: 14 residues. Looked up from germline, CDR1 is SGHAT and CDR2 is FQNNGV. The ends were cut back, 2 bases at V and 0 bases at J, with 7 bases in the middle. CDR3 in DNA: TGTGCCAGCAGCTTACGGGATGTGAACACTGAAGCTTTCTTT. This codes for CASSLRDVNTEAFF.

CDR3 coding DNA: TGTGCCAGCAGTGGGGGGACGGTGAACACTGAAGCTTTCTTT. It specifies CASSGGTVNTEAFF. The gene calls are TRBV6-1 and TRBJ1-1; possibly TRBD1 for D (5 bases). V lost 4 bases to trimming and J lost 0 bases, with 9 bases between them. The CDR3 is 14 residues long. Germline CDR1 and CDR2: MNHNS and SASEGT.

In this sample, this clonotype turned up once. The rearrangement links TRBV5-1 to TRBJ1-1; D gene uncertain. Germline lookup yields CDR1 SGHRS and CDR2 YFSETQ. The CDR3 extends over 15 amino acids. Trimming shortened V by 1 base and J by 3 bases, and 13 bases separated the two germline ends. The CDR3, as DNA: TGCGCCAGCAGCTTGAACTCCCAGCAGGACACTGAAGCTTTCTTT. It specifies CASSLNSQQDTEAFF.

This chain connects TRBV30 to TRBJ1-2; the D gene is possibly TRBD1 (6 bases). Trimming stripped 4 bases from V and 1 base from J, with 19 bases between. This CDR3 is built from 16 residues. Germline CDR1 is GTSNPN and CDR2 is SVGIG (reference sequence). The CDR3 loop is CAWTTDFRGVNYGYTF. The CDR3 nucleotides are TGTGCCTGGACAACCGATTTCAGGGGAGTTAACTATGGCTACACCTTC.

The chain links TRBV3-1 to TRBJ2-7; 9 nucleotides match TRBD2. V lost 5 bases to trimming and J lost 6 bases; unmatched junction nucleotides: 5. The CDR3 runs to 13 residues. Germline V gene data show CDR1 as LGHDT and CDR2 as YNNKEL (reference sequence). CDR3 amino acids: CASSGSGRIEQYF. The CDR3 region has the DNA TGTGCCAGCAGCGGGAGCGGGAGGATCGAGCAGTACTTC.

The chain couples TRBV20-1 to TRBJ2-1, with 14 nucleotides matching TRBD2. The CDR3 extends over 16 amino acids. CDR1 and CDR2 from the germline V gene are DFQATT and SNEGSKA (reference sequence). Trimming cost V 6 bases and J 4 bases; bases outside gene matches: 8. CDR3 residues: CSAQATSGRDYNEQFF. The CDR3, as DNA: TGCAGTGCCCAGGCGACTAGCGGGAGGGATTACAATGAGCAGTTCTTC.

This clonotype was counted only a few times. This rearrangement joins TRBV2 to TRBJ1-1; D gene ambiguous. CDR3 length equals 14 residues. V dropped 1 base and J dropped 0 bases, with 6 bases sitting between them. The germline V gene has CDR1 SNHLY and CDR2 FYNNEI. The CDR3 region is CASSEGGLNTEAFF. CDR3 DNA sequence: TGTGCCAGCAGTGAAGGAGGCCTGAACACTGAAGCTTTCTTT.

The CDR3 region has the DNA TGTGCCAGCAGCAAAGGGGGGGGGCCCTACACTGAAGCTTTCTTT. It translates to CASSKGGGPYTEAFF. V is TRBV6-2 or TRBV6-3 and J is TRBJ1-1; D is possibly TRBD1 (6 bases). V was cut by 6 bases and J by 3 bases, with 17 bases left in between. Looked up from germline, CDR1 is MNHEY and CDR2 is SVGEGT. The CDR3 length is 15 residues.

V gene TRBV5-1 combines with J gene TRBJ2-1; possibly TRBD2 for D (5 bases). CDR3 length equals 11 residues. The V end was cut by 9 bases, the J end by 9 bases, with 13 bases between. CDR1 is SGHRS, CDR2 YFSETQ, per germline. The DNA for the CDR3 is TGCGCCACCGGTACGGGGTCTGAGCAGTTCTTC. As protein: CATGTGSEQFF.

The CDR3 loop is CASSQLTSGLTYNEQFF. In nucleotides, the CDR3 is TGTGCCAGCAGCCAACTAACTAGCGGCCTTACCTACAATGAGCAGTTCTTC. The chain links TRBV27 to TRBJ2-1; 8 positions match TRBD2. This CDR3 has 17 amino acids. Germline values: CDR1 MNHEY, CDR2 SMNVEV (reference sequence). V was pared by 6 bases and J by 2 bases, with 12 bases of the junction left unmatched.

This chain links TRBV6-1 with TRBJ2-1; 8 bases align to TRBD2. The CDR3 is 17 amino acids. Per the germline V gene, CDR1 is MNHNS and CDR2 is SASEGT. V gave up 5 bases and J gave up 9 bases; unmatched junction bases: 18. CDR3 sequence reads: CASSPSLETSVGGEQFF. The DNA for the CDR3 is TGTGCCAGCAGTCCGTCTTTGGAGACTAGCGTGGGGGGTGAGCAGTTCTTC.

This clonotype has just a few counts. V usage is TRBV11-2 and J usage is TRBJ1-2; D unresolved. CDR1 SGHAT and CDR2 FQNNGV come from the germline V gene. The CDR3 runs 15 residues. V was trimmed by 1 base and J by 4 bases, leaving 13 bases between them. The CDR3 DNA is TGTGCCAGCAGCTTAGGCCAGAGACCTACCTATGGCTACACCTTC. Translating gives CASSLGQRPTYGYTF.

This chain links TRBV6-5 with TRBJ1-6; D remains ambiguous. V was clipped by 0 bases and J by 3 bases, with 9 bases between them. The CDR3 has 16 amino acids. Germline-derived CDR1 and CDR2 are MNHEY and SVGAGI. For the CDR3, the DNA is TGTGCCAGCAGTTACTCGATTGGCTTCTATAATTCACCCCTCCACTTT. Its translation is CASSYSIGFYNSPLHF.

This rearrangement joins TRBV4-1 to TRBJ1-6; D remains ambiguous. V shed 1 base and J shed 3 bases, with 7 bases lying between them. The germline gives CDR1 MGHRA, CDR2 YSYEKL. The CDR3 covers 15 residues. The CDR3 reads CASSQGFLYNSPLHF. DNA of the CDR3: TGCGCCAGCAGCCAAGGATTTCTCTATAATTCACCCCTCCACTTT.

The rearrangement joins TRBV30 to TRBJ2-2; 9 bases map to TRBD1. V lost 4 bases and J lost 6; bases outside the gene matches: 6. This CDR3 comprises 14 residues. The germline CDR1 and CDR2 sequences are GTSNPN and SVGIG (reference sequence). The CDR3 DNA reads TGTGCCTGGAACTCGACAGGGGGGCCCGGGGAGCTGTTTTTT. It translates to CAWNSTGGPGELFF.

About this clonotype: Sequence at one end of the junction differs from germline and may be a read error. This chain connects TRBV7-7 to TRBJ1-5; unclear D gene. Germline lookup yields CDR1 SSHAT and CDR2 FNYEAQ (reference sequence). The CDR3 has 13 amino acids. This CDR3 reads CASSLDFNQPQHF. CDR3 in DNA: TGTGCTAGCAGCTTGGATTTCAATCAGCCCCAGCATTTT. Looking up the rest from reference TRBV7-7 and TRBJ1-5 gives the full variable domain: GAGVSQSPRYKVTKRGQDVTLRCDPISSHATLYWYQQALGQGPEFLTYFNYEAQPDKSGLPSDRFSAERPEGSISTLTIQRTEQRDSAMYRCASSLDFNQPQHFGDGTRLSIL.

The sample holds a few counts of this clonotype. This chain uses TRBV5-1 with TRBJ2-7, with 10 bases aligning to TRBD2. Germline lookup yields CDR1 SGHRS and CDR2 YFSETQ. The CDR3 contains 19 residues. Trimming cost V 4 bases and J 2 bases; bases outside gene matches: 18. CDR3 loop: CASSGLGLAGVWGTYEQYF. DNA for the CDR3: TGCGCCAGCAGCGGTCTGGGGCTAGCGGGAGTCTGGGGGACCTACGAGCAGTACTTC.